These T cell receptor beta chains were read from a single sample in a study of blood T cells in healthy people across ages. TCRdb reprocessed the 5' RACE reads via MiXCR and lists one record per CDR3 protein. There are roughly 2 million distinct CDR3 sequences in the sample; roughly 50% occur only once, and more than 2% lies in the top ten. Sequenced input: blood. The receptors shown here come from a woman between 40 and 50 years old in good health. The CDR3 runs from the conserved cysteine through the conserved F or W. D genes are given only for firm matches. Clone size is shown for a subset of rows, as once, few, many or a class of expanded clone.

d_call j_call clone_size v_call cdr3_nt cdr3_aa
TRBD1 TRBJ1-2 few TRBV20-1 TGCAGTGCACAACGGGACAGAGGGTATGGCTACACCTTC CSAQRDRGYGYTF
TRBD1 TRBJ2-7 NA TRBV27 TGTGCCAGCAGTTTACGGGACAGGGCTTTTGGGAACGAGCAGTACTTC CASSLRDRAFGNEQYF
NA TRBJ2-5 NA TRBV7-2 TGTGCCAGCAGCTTAGGCCTAGTCGGTAATGAGACCCAGTACTTC CASSLGLVGNETQYF
TRBD1 TRBJ1-5 NA TRBV12-3/TRBV12-4 TGTGCCAGCAGTAAAGGGACAGCGAATCAGCCCCAGCATTTT CASSKGTANQPQHF
TRBD2 TRBJ2-6 few TRBV4-2 TGTGCCAGCAGCCAAGACCCAGCGGGGGTCTCTGGGGCCAACGTCCTGACTTTC CASSQDPAGVSGANVLTF
NA TRBJ2-7 few TRBV25-1 TGTGCCAGCAGTGGGCGGGACAGTCAGGGAAGGCAGTACTTC CASSGRDSQGRQYF
NA TRBJ2-6 few TRBV20-1 TGCAGTGCTAGAGAAGGGCGCTCTGGGGCCAACGTCCTGACTTTC CSAREGRSGANVLTF
TRBD1 TRBJ2-3 NA TRBV28 TGTGCCAGCAGCTCCGGGACAGAAGAGCTCACAGATACGCAGTATTTT CASSSGTEELTDTQYF
TRBD2 TRBJ2-1 NA TRBV7-2 TGTGCCAGCAGCCCACCGGGACTAGCGGGGGCCACCTCCTACAATGAGCAGTTCTTC CASSPPGLAGATSYNEQFF
NA TRBJ2-1 NA TRBV9 TGTGCCAGCAGCGTAGAGGGGAACCCAAATGAGCAGTTCTTC CASSVEGNPNEQFF
NA TRBJ2-5 NA TRBV25-1 TGTGCCAGCAGTCTTCGACAGGGCGGGACGGAGACCCAGTACTTC CASSLRQGGTETQYF
NA TRBJ2-7 NA TRBV20-1 TGCAGTGCTCCAAAGCCCGGGACTTCCTACGAGCAGTACTTC CSAPKPGTSYEQYF
TRBD1 TRBJ2-3 NA TRBV2 TGTGCCAGCAGATCCCGGACAGGGGGGGCAGATACGCAGTATTTT CASRSRTGGADTQYF
NA TRBJ2-7 NA TRBV6-2/TRBV6-3 TGTGCCAGCAGGGGAACCGGGACAACCAACTACGAGCAGTACTTC CASRGTGTTNYEQYF
TRBD1 TRBJ2-7 many TRBV11-1 TGTGCCAGCAGCTTCGGGACAGGGTCAGAGCAGTACTTC CASSFGTGSEQYF
NA TRBJ1-3 NA TRBV5-5 TGTGCCAGCAGCTGGGGACCGGTGATGGGAAACACCATATATTTT CASSWGPVMGNTIYF
TRBD1 TRBJ2-7 NA TRBV20-1 TGCAGTGACTCGGACAGGGCGTATGGCGAGCAGTACTTC CSDSDRAYGEQYF
TRBD1 TRBJ2-6 NA TRBV11-2 TGTGCCAGCAGCTTGACCAGTGGGACAGGCGGCTCTGGGGCCAACGTCCTGACTTTC CASSLTSGTGGSGANVLTF
NA TRBJ1-5 few TRBV20-1 TGCAGTGCTAGCGCAGGGTTAGATCAGCCCCAGCATTTT CSASAGLDQPQHF
TRBD1 TRBJ2-5 NA TRBV20-1 TGCAGTGCTTCAAGACAGGGGGCGCGGATTGAAGAGACCCAGTACTTC CSASRQGARIEETQYF
TRBD1 TRBJ2-3 NA TRBV2 TGTGCCAGCAGGACGGGACAGGGGCTAGATACGCAGTATTTT CASRTGQGLDTQYF
NA TRBJ2-5 NA TRBV6-6 TGTGCCAGCAGACAAACAGGGCTCCAAGAGACCCAGTACTTC CASRQTGLQETQYF
NA TRBJ1-2 NA TRBV28 TGTGCCAGCAGTTTAGGACAATTACCCTATGGCTACACCTTC CASSLGQLPYGYTF
NA TRBJ2-7 NA TRBV11-2 TGTGCCAGCAGCTCTATGATGGTTACCTACGAGCAGTACTTC CASSSMMVTYEQYF
TRBD2 TRBJ2-5 NA TRBV15 TGTGCCACCAGCAGAGGACGGATCGGGACTAGCGGGGAAGAGACCCAGTACTTC CATSRGRIGTSGEETQYF
TRBD1 TRBJ2-1 NA TRBV13 TGTGCCAGCAGCCGAGGGGGACAGGGATACAATGAGCAGTTCTTC CASSRGGQGYNEQFF
NA TRBJ2-5 NA TRBV4-2 TGTGCCAGCAGCCAGGCGAGCGCCGGCGGGACAGAGACCCAGTACTTC CASSQASAGGTETQYF
NA TRBJ2-5 many TRBV6-5 TGTGCCAGCAGCTACGGAGGAGGGGGAGAGACCCAGTACTTC CASSYGGGGETQYF
TRBD1 TRBJ1-2 NA TRBV20-1 TGCAGTGCCCTTGGGACAGGGACCTTACTCGCTAACTATGGCTACACCTTC CSALGTGTLLANYGYTF
NA TRBJ1-2 few TRBV5-1 TGCGCCAGCAGCCTGGACGGGGCAGGTGGCTACACCTTC CASSLDGAGGYTF
NA TRBJ2-1 NA TRBV20-1 TGCGGTGACCGAGGGGGGCTCTCCTACAATGAGCAGTTCTTC CGDRGGLSYNEQFF
NA TRBJ2-3 NA TRBV4-3 TGCGCCAGCAGCCAATATTGGGACACAAGCACAGATACGCAGTATTTT CASSQYWDTSTDTQYF
NA TRBJ2-5 NA TRBV28 TGTGCCAGCAATTTACGAGAGACCCAGTACTTC CASNLRETQYF
NA TRBJ1-2 few TRBV14 TGTGCCAGCAGACCCAGCGGCAGGGAGAGCTATGGCTACACCTTC CASRPSGRESYGYTF
NA TRBJ1-1 NA TRBV5-1 TGCGCCAGCAGCTTGGGGGCTATAGGGCCAGAAGCTTTCTTT CASSLGAIGPEAFF
TRBD1 TRBJ2-3 NA TRBV7-9 TGTGCCAGCAGCCCCGGACGGACAGGGATGCAGAGATCAGATACGCAGTATTTT CASSPGRTGMQRSDTQYF
TRBD1 TRBJ1-5 NA TRBV5-1 TGCGCCAGCAGCTTGAGGGGACAGCCTGATCAGCCCCAGCATTTT CASSLRGQPDQPQHF
TRBD2 TRBJ2-7 NA TRBV10-1 TGCGCCAGCAGTGTGACTAGCGGGGGTACCTACGAGCAGTACTTC CASSVTSGGTYEQYF
TRBD2 TRBJ2-3 few TRBV6-5 TGTGCCAGCAGTTACTCGGCGGGGGGGCCGAGAGATACGCAGTATTTT CASSYSAGGPRDTQYF
NA TRBJ2-1 NA TRBV21-1 TGTGCCAGCAGCAAAGTACGCCCCCCCCAGGACAATGAGCAGTTCTTC CASSKVRPPQDNEQFF
TRBD1 TRBJ2-1 few TRBV13 TGTGCCAGCAGCCAGGGACAGGGGGTTCGAAATGAGCAGTTCTTC CASSQGQGVRNEQFF
NA TRBJ2-5 few TRBV6-2/TRBV6-3 TGTGCCAGCAGTTTTAGTATGACGGAGACCCAGTACTTC CASSFSMTETQYF
NA TRBJ2-5 few TRBV5-1 TGCGCCAGCAGCTTGCAGGGTTTAGATAAAGAGACCCAGTACTTC CASSLQGLDKETQYF
NA TRBJ2-3 NA TRBV7-9 TGCGCCAGCAGCTTGGAGGGCTTCACAGATACGCAGTATTTT CASSLEGFTDTQYF
NA TRBJ2-7 NA TRBV9 TGTGCCAGCAGCGTAGGAGTAGGGGTCGAATACGAGCAGTACTTC CASSVGVGVEYEQYF
NA TRBJ2-3 few TRBV7-9 TGTGCCAGCAGCTATTACACCCCGGACGGCACAGATACGCAGTATTTT CASSYYTPDGTDTQYF
NA TRBJ1-6 few TRBV27 TGTGCCAGCAGTTTATGGAGTGGCAGGGCGTATAATTCACCCCTCCACTTT CASSLWSGRAYNSPLHF
TRBD1 TRBJ2-7 few TRBV6-7 TGTGCCAGCAGTTACTCGTTGGACAGGACCGCCGAGCAGTACTTC CASSYSLDRTAEQYF
NA TRBJ1-5 NA TRBV9 TGTGCCAGCACCCAGGGTCTTGGTGGCAATCAGCCCCAGCATTTT CASTQGLGGNQPQHF
NA TRBJ2-3 once TRBV7-9 TGTGCCAGCAGCTTAGCTCGTGTGGGAAAGATTAACACAGATACGCAGTATTTT CASSLARVGKINTDTQYF